Listed below are T cell receptor beta chains from one sample, sequenced in a study of cytomegalovirus exposure and HLA in healthy donors. Assay: immunoSEQ multiplex PCR; the TCRdb copy retains only in-frame clones and omits some. The sample consists of some 180,000 clones, 70% to 75% of them appearing once. Sequenced: PBMCs. The receptors were sampled from a male donor in good health and CMV-seronegative. Both conserved end residues are part of each CDR3. Fields, in order: V gene, clone size, D gene, CDR3 length, J gene, CDR3 DNA, CDR3 protein. The D gene is left open where the match is weak. Clone size is shown for a subset of rows, as once, few, many or a class of expanded clone.

TRBV27	.	TRBD1	16	TRBJ1-1	TGTGCCAGCCCTGCGGAGGGGACAGTGTCCGGAACTGAAGCTTTCTTT	CASPAEGTVSGTEAFF
TRBV6-5	.	TRBD1	14	TRBJ1-2	TGTGCCAGCACAGACAGGGTTTCCAGCGGCGGCTACACCTTC	CASTDRVSSGGYTF
TRBV6-1	few	TRBD1	16	TRBJ1-6	TGTGCCAGCAGTGAACTGTCGACAGGGGGTTTCTCACCCCTCCACTTT	CASSELSTGGFSPLHF
TRBV19	once	TRBD2	16	TRBJ2-1	TGTGCCAGTAGTATCGAGAGAGGACTAGCGAAGAATGAGCAGTTCTTC	CASSIERGLAKNEQFF
TRBV28	few	.	14	TRBJ1-2	TGTGCCAGCAGTCCGCCACAGGGACCCTATGGCTACACCTTC	CASSPPQGPYGYTF
TRBV28	.	.	13	TRBJ1-2	TGTGCCAGCAGTTTCACGGGAGACTATGGCTACACCTTC	CASSFTGDYGYTF
TRBV7-9	once	TRBD1	16	TRBJ1-6	TGTGCCAGCAGCTTATGGACAGGGTTTGGTAATTCACCCCTCCACTTT	CASSLWTGFGNSPLHF
TRBV11-2	.	.	14	TRBJ2-1	TGTGCCAGCAGCTTGCAGGGGGGCGGAAATGAGCAGTTCTTC	CASSLQGGGNEQFF
TRBV6-5	.	TRBD1	14	TRBJ1-6	TGTGCCAGCAGTCGACAGGGTACAGATTCACCCCTCCACTTT	CASSRQGTDSPLHF
TRBV27	.	TRBD2	15	TRBJ2-1	TGTGCCAGCAGTTTAGGGCGGGGGGGCGAGAATGAGCAGTTCTTC	CASSLGRGGENEQFF
TRBV15	.	TRBD1	14	TRBJ2-5	TGTGCCACCAGGTCGACAGGGCAGGGTGAGACCCAGTACTTC	CATRSTGQGETQYF
TRBV28	.	TRBD2	14	TRBJ2-7	TGTGCCAGCAGTTCTAGCGGGGGAAACTACGAGCAGTACTTC	CASSSSGGNYEQYF
TRBV28	.	.	11	TRBJ2-3	TGTGCCACCTCTGAGGCGGATACGCAGTATTTT	CATSEADTQYF
TRBV7-9	.	.	15	TRBJ1-1	TGTGCCAGCAGCTTCGGAGAGGGATTGAACACTGAAGCTTTCTTT	CASSFGEGLNTEAFF
TRBV28	.	.	16	TRBJ2-7	TGTGCCAGCTTTCCAGGGGTCCGACTAGCCGGTTACGAGCAGTACTTC	CASFPGVRLAGYEQYF
TRBV30	.	.	13	TRBJ2-1	TGTGCCTGGGCGGCCAGCTCCTACAATGAGCAGTTCTTC	CAWAASSYNEQFF
TRBV19	.	.	13	TRBJ2-2	TGTGCCAGTAGTATTAAGGGGACCGGGGAGCTGTTTTTT	CASSIKGTGELFF
TRBV9	.	.	15	TRBJ1-6	TGTGCCAGCAGCCCCCAGGCCGGGAGTAATTCACCCCTCCACTTT	CASSPQAGSNSPLHF
TRBV6-5	few	.	16	TRBJ1-4	TGTGCCAGCAGTTACGCCCTGACAACAACTAATGAAAAACTGTTTTTT	CASSYALTTTNEKLFF
TRBV15	.	TRBD2	13	TRBJ2-7	TGTGCCACCCGGGGTAGCGGGACCTACGAGCAGTACTTC	CATRGSGTYEQYF
TRBV4-3	.	.	13	TRBJ1-1	TGCGCCAGCAGCCAAGACGCCGGGATTGAAGCTTTCTTT	CASSQDAGIEAFF
TRBV15	.	.	15	TRBJ2-4	TGTGCCACCAGCAGAGATCCTCCCCCAGGAGGCATTCAGTACTTC	CATSRDPPPGGIQYF
TRBV28	.	.	15	TRBJ1-5	TGTGCCAGCAAAGGCGGGAGTGTCAGCAATCAGCCCCAGCATTTT	CASKGGSVSNQPQHF
TRBV5-5	few	.	15	TRBJ1-5	TGTGCCAGCAGCCCAGACAAGGATAGCAATCAGCCCCAGCATTTT	CASSPDKDSNQPQHF
TRBV5-1	.	TRBD1	17	TRBJ1-6	TGCGCCAGCAGCCTACAAGTGATGACAGGGGATAATTCACCCCTCCACTTT	CASSLQVMTGDNSPLHF
TRBV25-1	.	TRBD1	17	TRBJ2-3	TGTGCCAGCAGTGACGGGTCCGCAGGGGGAGACACAGATACGCAGTATTTT	CASSDGSAGGDTDTQYF
TRBV9	.	.	17	TRBJ2-6	TGTGCCAGCAGCGTACGGGTCGTCTTCTCTGGGGCCAACGTCCTGACTTTC	CASSVRVVFSGANVLTF
TRBV13	.	.	12	TRBJ2-7	TGTGCCAGCGGTAGGGAGGAGTACGAGCAGTACTTC	CASGREEYEQYF
TRBV7-3	.	TRBD2	15	TRBJ2-1	TGTGCCAGCAGCCCTACGGGGGGCTCCTACAATGAGCAGTTCTTC	CASSPTGGSYNEQFF
TRBV28	.	.	15	TRBJ1-5	TGTGCCAGCAGTTTATTAGGCAGGAGCAATCAGCCCCAGCATTTT	CASSLLGRSNQPQHF
TRBV15	.	TRBD1	14	TRBJ2-7	TGTGCCACCAGCAGCCGGGACAGGGGATTCGAGCAGTACTTC	CATSSRDRGFEQYF
TRBV11-2	.	.	15	TRBJ1-1	TGTGCCAGCAGCCTCGAGAGCGGTCGGGACACTGAAGCTTTCTTT	CASSLESGRDTEAFF
TRBV4-1	.	.	16	TRBJ2-3	TGCGCCAGCAGCCAAGATAACAGGGCAAGGGCAGATACGCAGTATTTT	CASSQDNRARADTQYF
TRBV18	.	.	18	TRBJ2-7	TGTGCCAGCTCACCCACAGGGAAGACGGCGAGCGCAGGCGACGAGCAGTACTTC	CASSPTGKTASAGDEQYF
TRBV5-1	.	TRBD2	14	TRBJ2-3	TGCGCCAGCAGAATAGCGGGGGGGCACGATACGCAGTATTTT	CASRIAGGHDTQYF
TRBV11-1	.	TRBD1	15	TRBJ1-2	TGTGCCAGCAGCCCGGGGACAGGAGATTTTTCTGGCTACACCTTC	CASSPGTGDFSGYTF
TRBV6-6	few	.	13	TRBJ1-5	TGTGCCAGCAGTTACCGTAGCAATCAGCCCCAGCATTTT	CASSYRSNQPQHF
TRBV6-1	once	TRBD1	14	TRBJ1-1	TGTGCCAGCAGCGAAGCAGGGGGAACCACTGAAGCTTTCTTT	CASSEAGGTTEAFF
TRBV6-5	.	.	12	TRBJ2-5	TGTGCCAGCAGTCCTTTTCAAGAGACCCAGTACTTC	CASSPFQETQYF
TRBV5-5	once	.	14	TRBJ2-7	TGTGCCAGCAGCTTGAGGGAGAATTCCTACGAGCAGTACTTC	CASSLRENSYEQYF